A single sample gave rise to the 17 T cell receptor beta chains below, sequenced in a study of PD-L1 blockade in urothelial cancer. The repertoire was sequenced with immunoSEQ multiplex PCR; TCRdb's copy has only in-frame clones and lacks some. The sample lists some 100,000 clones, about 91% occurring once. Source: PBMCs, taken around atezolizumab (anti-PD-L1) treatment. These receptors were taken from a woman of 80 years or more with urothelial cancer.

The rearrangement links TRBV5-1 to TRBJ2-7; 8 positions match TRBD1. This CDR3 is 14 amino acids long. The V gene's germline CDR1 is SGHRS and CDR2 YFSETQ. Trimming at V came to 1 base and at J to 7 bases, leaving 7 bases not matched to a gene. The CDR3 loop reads CASSLHQGAREQYF. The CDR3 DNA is TGCGCCAGCAGCTTGCATCAGGGGGCGAGGGAGCAGTACTTC.

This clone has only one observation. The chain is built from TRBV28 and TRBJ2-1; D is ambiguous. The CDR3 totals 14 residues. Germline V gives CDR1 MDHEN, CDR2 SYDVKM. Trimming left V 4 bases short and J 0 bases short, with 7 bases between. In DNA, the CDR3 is TGTGCCAGCAGTTCTAGGAGCTCCTACAATGAGCAGTTCTTC. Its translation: CASSSRSSYNEQFF.

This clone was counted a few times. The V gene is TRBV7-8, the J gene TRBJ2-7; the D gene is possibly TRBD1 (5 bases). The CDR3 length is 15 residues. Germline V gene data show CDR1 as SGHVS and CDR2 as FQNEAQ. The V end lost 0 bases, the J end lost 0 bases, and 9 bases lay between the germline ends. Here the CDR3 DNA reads TGTGCCAGCAGCTTAGCTAGTGACAGCTCCTACGAGCAGTACTTC. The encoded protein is CASSLASDSSYEQYF.

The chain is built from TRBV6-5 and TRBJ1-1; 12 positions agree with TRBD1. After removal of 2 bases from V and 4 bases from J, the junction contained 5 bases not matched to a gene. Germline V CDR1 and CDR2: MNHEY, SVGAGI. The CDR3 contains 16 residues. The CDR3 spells CASSYRDRGLGTEAFF. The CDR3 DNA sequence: TGTGCCAGCAGTTACAGGGACAGGGGGCTTGGCACTGAAGCTTTCTTT.

As DNA, the CDR3 is TGCAGTGCTAGTCCCAGGTACACCTTC. It yields the protein CSASPRYTF. The chain carries TRBV20-1 and TRBJ1-2, with D unclear. Germline loops: CDR1 DFQATT, CDR2 SNEGSKA (reference sequence). The CDR3 loop spans 9 amino acids. Trimming shortened V by 3 bases and J by 11 bases, and 7 bases separated the two germline ends.

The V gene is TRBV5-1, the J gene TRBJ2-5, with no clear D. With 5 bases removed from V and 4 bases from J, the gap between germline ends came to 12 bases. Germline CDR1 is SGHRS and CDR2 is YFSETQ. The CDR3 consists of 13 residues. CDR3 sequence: CASRQTASETQYF. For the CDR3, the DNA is TGCGCCAGCAGACAGACGGCGTCAGAGACCCAGTACTTC.

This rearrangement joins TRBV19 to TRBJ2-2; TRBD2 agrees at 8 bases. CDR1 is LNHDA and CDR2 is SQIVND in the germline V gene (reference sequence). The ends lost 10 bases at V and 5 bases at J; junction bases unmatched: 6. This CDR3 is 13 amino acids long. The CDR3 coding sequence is TGTGCCACTGATCGGGGGGGGACCGGGGAGCTGTTTTTT. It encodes CATDRGGTGELFF.

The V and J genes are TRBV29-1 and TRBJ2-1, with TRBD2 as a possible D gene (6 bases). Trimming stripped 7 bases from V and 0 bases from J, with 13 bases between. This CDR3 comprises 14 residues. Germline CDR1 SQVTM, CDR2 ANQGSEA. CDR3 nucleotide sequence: TGCAGCGCCCGGGGAGCGGGCTCCTACAATGAGCAGTTCTTC. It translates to CSARGAGSYNEQFF.

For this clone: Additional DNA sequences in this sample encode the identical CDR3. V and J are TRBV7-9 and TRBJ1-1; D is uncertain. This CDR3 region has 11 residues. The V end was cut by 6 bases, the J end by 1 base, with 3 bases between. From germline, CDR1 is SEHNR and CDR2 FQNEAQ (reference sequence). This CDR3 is CASSRNTEAFF. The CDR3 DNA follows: TGTGCCAGCAGTAGGAACACTGAAGCTTTCTTT.

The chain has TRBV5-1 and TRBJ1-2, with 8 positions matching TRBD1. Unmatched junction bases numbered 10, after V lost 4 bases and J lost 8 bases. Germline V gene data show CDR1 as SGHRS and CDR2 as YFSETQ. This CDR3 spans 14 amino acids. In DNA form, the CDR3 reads TGCGCCAGCAGCCTTGGGCAGGGGGCTAAGGGCTACACCTTC. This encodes CASSLGQGAKGYTF.

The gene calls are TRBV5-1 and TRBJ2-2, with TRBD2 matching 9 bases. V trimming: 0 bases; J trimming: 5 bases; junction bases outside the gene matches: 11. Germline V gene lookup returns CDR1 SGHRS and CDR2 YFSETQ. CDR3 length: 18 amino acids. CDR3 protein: CASSLGASGTRGTGELFF. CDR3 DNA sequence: TGCGCCAGCAGCTTGGGGGCTAGCGGGACGAGGGGGACCGGGGAGCTGTTTTTT.

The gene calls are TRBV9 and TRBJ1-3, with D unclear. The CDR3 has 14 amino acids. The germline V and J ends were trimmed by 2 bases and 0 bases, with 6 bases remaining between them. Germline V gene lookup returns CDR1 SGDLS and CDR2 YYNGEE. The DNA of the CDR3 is TGTGCCAGCAGCGTTGGTAGCTCTGGAAACACCATATATTTT. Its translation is CASSVGSSGNTIYF.

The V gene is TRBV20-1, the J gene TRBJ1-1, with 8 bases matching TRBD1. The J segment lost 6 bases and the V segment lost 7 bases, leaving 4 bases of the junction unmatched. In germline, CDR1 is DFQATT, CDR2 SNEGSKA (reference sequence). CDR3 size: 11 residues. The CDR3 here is CSGAQGAEAFF. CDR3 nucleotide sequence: TGCAGTGGCGCACAGGGGGCTGAAGCTTTCTTT.

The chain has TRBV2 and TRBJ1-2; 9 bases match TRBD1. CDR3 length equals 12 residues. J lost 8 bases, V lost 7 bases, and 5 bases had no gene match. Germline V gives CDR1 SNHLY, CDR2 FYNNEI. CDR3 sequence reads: CASILDRGGYTF. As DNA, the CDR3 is TGTGCCAGCATCCTGGACAGGGGAGGCTACACCTTC.

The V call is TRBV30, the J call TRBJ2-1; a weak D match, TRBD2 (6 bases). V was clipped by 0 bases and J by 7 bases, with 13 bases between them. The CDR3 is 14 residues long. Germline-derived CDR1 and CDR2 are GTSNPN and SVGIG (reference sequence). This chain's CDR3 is CAWSVQLGGNEQFF. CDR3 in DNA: TGTGCCTGGAGTGTACAATTGGGGGGAAATGAGCAGTTCTTC.

Here the CDR3 reads CASSIDLGTDEQYF. The CDR3, as DNA: TGTGCCAGTAGTATAGATCTGGGGACAGACGAGCAGTACTTC. The genes are TRBV19 and TRBJ2-7; 7 nucleotides line up with TRBD1. The J segment lost 5 bases and the V segment lost 0 bases, leaving 4 bases of the junction unmatched. The CDR3 has 14 amino acids. Germline assignment: CDR1 LNHDA and CDR2 SQIVND (reference sequence).

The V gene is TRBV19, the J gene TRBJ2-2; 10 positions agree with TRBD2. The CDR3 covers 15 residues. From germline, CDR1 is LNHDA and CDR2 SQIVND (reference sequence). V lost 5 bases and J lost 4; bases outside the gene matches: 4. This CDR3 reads CASSPASGGTGELFF. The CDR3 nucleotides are TGTGCCAGTAGTCCGGCTAGCGGGGGCACCGGGGAGCTGTTTTTT.